This T cell receptor (beta chain) was recorded in a study of cytomegalovirus exposure and HLA in healthy donors. Germline V lookup: CDR1 SGHTA, CDR2 FQGNSA. V lost 3 bases, J lost 1 base, and 5 bases stayed unmatched. This CDR3 has 16 residues. Amplification used 60 Vbeta primers and 13 Jbeta primers. Profiled with immunoSEQ multiplex PCR; TCRdb holds only in-frame clones, not every one. The sample contains about 73,000 clones, over 60% of which appear only once. The chain couples TRBV7-2 to TRBJ2-3; 9 bases are a match to TRBD1. This receptor was identified in a male donor in good health and CMV-seronegative. Sequenced input: PBMCs. CDR3 DNA: TGTGCCAGCAGCTTTACACAGGGGGCTCGCACAGATACGCAGTATTTT. As protein: CASSFTQGARTDTQYF. The full variable domain, with the rest looked up from reference TRBV7-2 and TRBJ2-3, is GAGVSQSPSNKVTEKGKDVELRCDPISGHTALYWYRQSLGQGLEFLIYFQGNSAPDKSGLPSDRFSAERTGGSVSTLTIQRTQQEDSAVYLCASSFTQGARTDTQYFGPGTRLTVL.